A single T cell receptor (beta chain) is shown here with its context. What it recognizes is unknown. The Oncomine TCR Beta short-read assay was applied to DNA of cultured CD4+ T cells. A single record per CDR3 protein comes from TCRdb applying MiXCR to the PCR reads. The sample shows 3,000 to 3,500 distinct CDR3 sequences, 79% of them seen only once. This entry belongs to a study of vaccination and CD4 T cells after COVID-19. Study outcomes and limitations: No early post-infection timepoints were studied, and convalescent patients studied were relatively few.

The treatment is: approximately 10-day PBMC culture with coronavirus spike peptide pools or control peptides (ViraFEST assay). This CDR3 contains 15 residues. Germline V gene sequence: CDR1 KGHDR, CDR2 SFDVKD. J gave up 3 bases and V 3 bases, and 4 bases lay outside the gene matches. The chain uses TRBV24-1 and TRBJ1-2, with 9 bases identical to TRBD1. The TCR comes from a human donor who had recovered from COVID-19. The specimen was CD4+ T cells from blood, cultured in vitro. CDR3 DNA sequence: TGTGCCACCAGTGATACAGGGGGCGCTGACTATGGCTACACCTTC. Its translation: CATSDTGGADYGYTF.